Following are 31 T cell receptor beta chains from one sample sequenced in a study of T cells in Graves' hyperthyroidism and ophthalmopathy (dated by TCRdb to about 2019). Receptor amplification or capture employed multiplex PCR. Instrument on record: Illumina HiSeq 2000. The TCR beta CDR3 regions were amplified from RNA transcripts. A first-round RT-PCR of the TCR CDR3 used the HTBI primer set with the Qiagen OneStep RT-PCR kit. Starting from the raw public reads, TCRdb applied fastp trimming at Q25, assembled clones with MiXCR and retained in-frame beta chains. Each record represents a unique CDR3 protein, reported with the most common genes and DNA among its rows. The sample has approximately 600,000 distinct CDR3 sequences on record, about 15% of them singletons. Of the sample, around 4% falls within the top ten clones. What was sequenced was blood. These receptor sequences come from a woman aged 40 to 50 with Graves' ophthalmopathy.

This clonotype was detected ten times or more. The gene calls are TRBV7-3 and TRBJ1-1; 7 bases line up with TRBD1. V shed 0 bases, J shed 0 bases, and the junction held 7 bases outside the gene matches. CDR3 length equals 17 residues. In germline, CDR1 is SGHTA, CDR2 FQGTGA. The CDR3 bases are TGTGCCAGCAGCTTAACGGTACGGGGACAGCTGAACACTGAAGCTTTCTTT. Its protein product is CASSLTVRGQLNTEAFF.

The chain has TRBV13 and TRBJ2-3; 7 bases map to TRBD1. The CDR3 totals 15 residues. Trimming cost V 6 bases and J 6 bases; bases outside gene matches: 12. Per the germline V gene, CDR1 is PRHDT and CDR2 is FYEKMQ (reference sequence). The CDR3 spells CASSQGQARGDTQYF. The CDR3 DNA reads as TGTGCCAGCAGTCAAGGACAGGCCAGGGGGGATACGCAGTATTTT.

This clonotype has a count of ten or more. The V gene is TRBV27, the J gene TRBJ1-1, with a possible D match to TRBD1 (6 bases). Trimming took off 8 bases at V and 3 bases at J, with 19 bases between the two ends. The CDR3 totals 15 residues. Germline-derived CDR1 and CDR2 are MNHEY and SMNVEV (reference sequence). The DNA of the CDR3 is TGTGCCAGCGCGGACAGTACCTATAGCTACACTGAAGCTTTCTTT. Amino acids: CASADSTYSYTEAFF.

This chain joins TRBV10-3 and TRBJ1-1, with D uncertain. Germline V gene sequence: CDR1 ENHRY, CDR2 SYGVKD. The CDR3 runs 16 residues. Trimming shortened V by 8 bases and J by 6 bases, and 25 bases separated the two germline ends. CDR3 amino acids: CAIAPGSGFSFAEAFF. The CDR3 DNA reads as TGTGCCATCGCCCCGGGTTCGGGGTTCAGTTTTGCTGAAGCTTTCTTT.

This clonotype showed up many times. V usage is TRBV27 and J usage is TRBJ2-1; D uncertain. CDR3 length equals 16 residues. Germline loops: CDR1 MNHEY, CDR2 SMNVEV (reference sequence). V lost 2 bases and J 0 bases, leaving 11 bases between the germline ends. CDR3 coding DNA: TGTGCCAGCAGTTTACGTAGGACCAGCTCCTACAATGAGCAGTTCTTC. Its translation: CASSLRRTSSYNEQFF.

In its sample, this clonotype was seen many times. This chain joins TRBV28 and TRBJ1-2; tentatively, D is TRBD1 (6 bases). Germline V gives CDR1 MDHEN, CDR2 SYDVKM. Trimming pared 6 bases from V and 5 bases from J, leaving 28 bases between. The CDR3 sequence is 18 residues long. In DNA, the CDR3 is TGTGCCAGCAGAACACCGCCCCTTACGGGTGCAGGGGATTATGGCTACACCTTC. It is translated as CASRTPPLTGAGDYGYTF.

Many counts were recorded for this clonotype. This CDR3 reads CSASLAGRGETQYF. The DNA of the CDR3 is TGCAGTGCTTCGCTAGCGGGAAGAGGAGAGACCCAGTACTTC. The chain links TRBV20-1 to TRBJ2-5, with 9 bases aligning to TRBD2. The CDR3 extends over 14 amino acids. Per germline, CDR1 DFQATT and CDR2 SNEGSKA (reference sequence). V lost 5 bases and J lost 4; bases outside the gene matches: 8.

This clonotype appeared many times. The J gene is TRBJ1-1, the V gene TRBV29-1, with D maybe TRBD1 (5 bases). This CDR3 is 12 amino acids long. Germline lookup yields CDR1 SQVTM and CDR2 ANQGSEA. V lost 4 bases to trimming and J lost 0 bases, with 6 bases between them. The chain's CDR3 is CSVGGLNTEAFF. In DNA, the CDR3 is TGCAGCGTTGGGGGGTTGAACACTGAAGCTTTCTTT. The entire variable domain, with the rest obtained from reference TRBV29-1 and TRBJ1-1, is as follows: SAVISQKPSRDICQRGTSLTIQCQVDSQVTMMFWYRQQPGQSLTLIATANQGSEATYESGFVIDKFPISRPNLTFSTLTVSNMSPEDSSIYLCSVGGLNTEAFFGQGTRLTVV.

This clonotype has just a few counts. The rearrangement joins TRBV19 to TRBJ2-5; 7 bases fit TRBD2. V lost 1 base to trimming and J lost 4 bases; unmatched junction nucleotides: 3. Germline CDR1 is LNHDA and CDR2 is SQIVND (reference sequence). CDR3 size: 14 residues. CDR3 in amino acids: CASSIAGGVETQYF. Here the CDR3 DNA reads TGTGCCAGTAGTATAGCGGGAGGCGTAGAGACCCAGTACTTC.

This clonotype was observed at least ten times. This rearrangement joins TRBV6-2 or TRBV6-3 to TRBJ2-7, with 7 bases lining up with TRBD2. There are 15 residues in the CDR3. The J segment lost 4 bases and the V segment lost 2 bases, leaving 8 bases of the junction unmatched. Germline V gene lookup returns CDR1 MNHEY and CDR2 SVGEGT. The CDR3 region has the DNA TGTGCCAGCAGTTACGAGCTAGCGGCCATGTACGAGCAGTACTTC. This gives the protein CASSYELAAMYEQYF.

This clonotype was recorded many times. The V gene is TRBV7-3, the J gene TRBJ1-2; a possible D gene is TRBD1 (5 bases). The V gene's germline CDR1 is SGHTA and CDR2 FQGTGA. The ends were cut back, 2 bases at V and 8 bases at J, with 18 bases in the middle. The CDR3 contains 15 residues. CDR3 region: CASSLDSSHRDGYTF. CDR3 sequence (DNA): TGTGCCAGCAGCTTAGATAGTAGCCATCGGGACGGCTACACCTTC.

This clonotype has a count of ten or more. This chain links TRBV12-3 or TRBV12-4 with TRBJ1-2; the match to TRBD1 covers 8 bases. The J segment lost 7 bases and the V segment lost 5 bases, leaving 6 bases of the junction unmatched. The CDR3 is 13 residues long. CDR3 region: CASSPTGVGGYTF. CDR3 coding DNA: TGTGCCAGCAGTCCGACAGGGGTTGGTGGCTACACCTTC.

This clonotype was counted ten times or more. J is TRBJ2-7 and V is TRBV27, with 9 bases identical to TRBD2. The germline V gene has CDR1 MNHEY and CDR2 SMNVEV (reference sequence). Germline trimming cut 7 bases from V and 4 bases from J; bases unmatched to any gene: 11. The CDR3 covers 15 residues. The CDR3 DNA follows: TGTGCCAGCACCTTTAGCGGGAGAGGCGGATACGAGCAGTACTTC. Its protein is CASTFSGRGGYEQYF.

The CDR3 DNA is TGTGCCACCAGTGAGGGGGGCGCGGATTTCTATGGCTACACCTTC. Translating it yields CATSEGGADFYGYTF. V and J are TRBV24-1 and TRBJ1-2, with D maybe TRBD1 (6 bases). The CDR3 extends over 15 amino acids. Germline-derived CDR1 and CDR2 are KGHDR and SFDVKD. The V end lost 4 bases, the J end lost 4 bases, and 15 bases lay between the germline ends.

This clonotype was counted at least ten times. The chain combines TRBV29-1 with TRBJ2-7; TRBD2 aligns across 12 bases. Per germline, CDR1 SQVTM and CDR2 ANQGSEA. The CDR3 totals 15 residues. V trimming: 6 bases; J trimming: 4 bases; junction bases outside the gene matches: 10. CDR3 sequence reads: CSVAGLAGDHYEQYF. The DNA for the CDR3 is TGCAGCGTCGCGGGACTAGCGGGCGATCATTACGAGCAGTACTTC.

The V gene is TRBV11-2, the J gene TRBJ2-7; 8 bases agree with TRBD1. The CDR3 contains 16 residues. The germline V gene encodes CDR1 SGHAT and CDR2 FQNNGV. V lost 5 bases, J lost 4 bases, and 13 bases stayed unmatched. Here the CDR3 DNA reads TGTGCCAGCAGCCCCCGACAGGGGACAACACTATACGAGCAGTACTTC. Protein sequence: CASSPRQGTTLYEQYF.

This clonotype was counted at least ten times. This sequence joins TRBV6-5 and TRBJ2-1; D is possibly TRBD1 or TRBD2 (6 bases each). This CDR3 comprises 13 residues. The germline gives CDR1 MNHEY, CDR2 SVGAGI. The ends were cut back, 5 bases at V and 7 bases at J, with 12 bases in the middle. Here the CDR3 reads CASSMKGGNEQFF. For the CDR3, the DNA is TGTGCCAGCAGTATGAAAGGGGGGAATGAGCAGTTCTTC.

The sample holds many counts of this clonotype. This chain uses TRBV6-2 or TRBV6-3 with TRBJ2-4; tentatively, D is TRBD2 (6 bases). From germline, CDR1 is MNHEY and CDR2 SVGEGT. The CDR3 consists of 15 residues. Trimming removed 8 bases from V and 0 bases from J, with 14 bases in between. This CDR3 reads CASRRDSIAKNIQYF. CDR3 nucleotide sequence: TGTGCCAGCCGCCGGGACTCCATAGCCAAAAACATTCAGTACTTC.

V is TRBV4-1 and J is TRBJ1-2, with D possibly TRBD1 on 5 matching bases. Trimming cost V 5 bases and J 10 bases, with 26 bases left between them. The CDR3 loop spans 16 amino acids. Germline CDR1 reads MGHRA; CDR2 reads YSYEKL. CDR3 residues: CASSMGLRLGSKVYTF. The CDR3 DNA follows: TGCGCCAGCAGCATGGGACTCCGCTTGGGATCTAAGGTCTACACCTTC.

This clonotype came up many times. The chain is built from TRBV19 and TRBJ1-5; D is unresolved. Between the trimmed V and J ends, which lost 1 base and 6 bases, there was a span of 7 bases. In germline, CDR1 is LNHDA, CDR2 SQIVND (reference sequence). This CDR3 is 13 amino acids long. This chain's CDR3 is CASSIGTGQPQHF. Here the CDR3 DNA reads TGTGCCAGTAGTATAGGTACGGGTCAGCCCCAGCATTTT.

This clonotype was picked up many times. The V gene is TRBV6-1, the J gene TRBJ2-5; 9 bases match TRBD2. The CDR3 is 15 residues long. V lost 3 bases and J lost 4; bases outside the gene matches: 6. CDR1 is MNHNS and CDR2 is SASEGT in the germline V gene. The CDR3 loop reads CASSDLGTSIETQYF. Here the CDR3 DNA reads TGTGCCAGCAGTGACCTGGGGACTAGCATAGAGACCCAGTACTTC.

This clonotype was recorded many times. An end of the junction differs from the germline gene, which may be a read error. J is TRBJ2-7 and V is TRBV27, with TRBD1 identical over 9 bases. There are 15 residues in the CDR3. The germline CDR1 and CDR2 sequences are MNHEY and SMNVEV (reference sequence). The chain's CDR3 is CASGFGPGQGGEQYF. The CDR3 bases are TGTGCCAGCGGTTTTGGCCCGGGACAGGGTGGCGAGCAGTACTTC.

This clonotype was picked up many times. The V call is TRBV7-3, the J call TRBJ2-7; D not resolved. This CDR3 comprises 14 residues. V lost 5 bases to trimming and J lost 4 bases, with 15 bases between them. Germline CDR1 reads SGHTA; CDR2 reads FQGTGA. CDR3 sequence reads: CASSPGVGDYEQYF. The CDR3 nucleotides read TGTGCCAGCAGCCCTGGGGTTGGGGATTACGAGCAGTACTTC.

The chain has TRBV7-8 and TRBJ1-6; weak D call: TRBD1 (6 bases). Germline values: CDR1 SGHVS, CDR2 FQNEAQ. The V end lost 4 bases, the J end lost 7 bases, and 14 bases lay between the germline ends. The CDR3 contains 15 residues. CDR3 residues: CASSSSGAENSPLHF. CDR3 nucleotide sequence: TGTGCCAGCAGCTCATCAGGGGCGGAAAATTCACCCCTCCACTTT.

This clonotype was seen a handful of times. V usage is TRBV28 and J usage is TRBJ2-7; D is possibly TRBD1 (5 bases). Trimming stripped 7 bases from V and 4 bases from J, with 17 bases between. This CDR3 is 14 amino acids long. Germline V lookup: CDR1 MDHEN, CDR2 SYDVKM. The CDR3 loop is CASTSQGFKYEQYF. DNA of the CDR3: TGTGCCAGCACCTCTCAGGGTTTCAAATACGAGCAGTACTTC. The whole variable domain, filled in from reference TRBV28 and TRBJ2-7, reads DVKVTQSSRYLVKRTGEKVFLECVQDMDHENMFWYRQDPGLGLRLIYFSYDVKMKEKGDIPEGYSVSREKKERFSLILESASTNQTSMYLCASTSQGFKYEQYFGPGTRLTVT.

This clonotype was found a few times. The chain couples TRBV6-5 to TRBJ2-5; no reliable D call. The CDR3 contains 14 residues. V was clipped by 10 bases and J by 1 base, with 16 bases between them. The germline V gene encodes CDR1 MNHEY and CDR2 SVGAGI. The CDR3 region is CATRSVISQETQYF. CDR3 nucleotides: TGTGCCACCCGTTCCGTAATCAGCCAAGAGACCCAGTACTTC.

In its sample, this clonotype was seen many times. The rearrangement joins TRBV7-8 to TRBJ2-7, with TRBD2 matching 8 bases. CDR1 SGHVS and CDR2 FQNEAQ come from the germline V gene. With V trimmed by 3 bases and J by 2 bases, 9 bases remained unmatched. This CDR3 has 16 residues. For the CDR3, the DNA is TGTGCCAGCAGCTTGTCGAGCAGCGGGGGACCCTACGAGCAGTACTTC. Translated, it gives CASSLSSSGGPYEQYF.

This clonotype was picked up one time. This sequence joins TRBV19 and TRBJ2-5; D may be TRBD1 or TRBD2 (5 bases each). CDR3 length: 18 residues. Trimming stripped 8 bases from V and 3 bases from J, with 28 bases between. Germline V gene sequence: CDR1 LNHDA, CDR2 SQIVND (reference sequence). The CDR3: CASRARDFGTRVEETQYF. The DNA for the CDR3 is TGTGCCAGTCGGGCTAGGGATTTTGGGACCAGGGTCGAAGAGACCCAGTACTTC. The full variable domain, completed using reference TRBV19 and TRBJ2-5, is DGGITQSPKYLFRKEGQNVTLSCEQNLNHDAMYWYRQDPGQGLRLIYYSQIVNDFQKGDIAEGYSVSREKKESFPLTVTSAQKNPTAFYLCASRARDFGTRVEETQYFGPGTRLLVL.

At least ten counts were recorded for this clonotype. This chain joins TRBV6-1 and TRBJ2-6; D is unresolved. The CDR3 has 15 residues. The ends were cut back, 5 bases at V and 0 bases at J, with 8 bases in the middle. Germline V gene lookup returns CDR1 MNHNS and CDR2 SASEGT. In DNA, the CDR3 is TGTGCCAGCAGTATCAGCATCTCTGGGGCCAACGTCCTGACTTTC. This sequence encodes CASSISISGANVLTF.

The chain has TRBV10-3 and TRBJ2-5, with D perhaps TRBD2 (7 bases). The CDR3 spans 14 residues. Germline V gene sequence: CDR1 ENHRY, CDR2 SYGVKD. Trimming cost V 7 bases and J 7 bases, with 19 bases left between them. The CDR3 protein is CAITEGGGTGTQYF. In DNA, the CDR3 is TGTGCCATCACCGAGGGGGGAGGGACTGGGACCCAGTACTTC.

This clonotype was observed at least ten times. Here the CDR3 reads CASSTQGTTTRGEYF. As DNA, the CDR3 is TGTGCCAGCAGCACCCAGGGCACGACTACACGCGGGGAGTACTTC. This chain joins TRBV28 and TRBJ2-7, with D perhaps TRBD2 (6 bases). Per the germline V gene, CDR1 is MDHEN and CDR2 is SYDVKM. The V end lost 6 bases, the J end lost 11 bases, and 26 bases lay between the germline ends. This CDR3 has 15 amino acids.